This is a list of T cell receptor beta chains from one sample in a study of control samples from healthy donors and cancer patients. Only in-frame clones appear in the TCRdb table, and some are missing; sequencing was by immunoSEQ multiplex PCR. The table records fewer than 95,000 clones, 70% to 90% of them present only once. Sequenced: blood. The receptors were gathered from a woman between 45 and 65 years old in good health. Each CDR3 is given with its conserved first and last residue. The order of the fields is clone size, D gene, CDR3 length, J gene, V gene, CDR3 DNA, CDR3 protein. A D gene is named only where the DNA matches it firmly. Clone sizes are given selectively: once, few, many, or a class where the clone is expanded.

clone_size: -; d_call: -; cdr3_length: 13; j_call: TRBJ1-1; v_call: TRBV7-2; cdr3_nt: TGTGCCAGCAGCACAGGGATTCTTGGTGAAGCTTTCTTT; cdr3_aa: CASSTGILGEAFF
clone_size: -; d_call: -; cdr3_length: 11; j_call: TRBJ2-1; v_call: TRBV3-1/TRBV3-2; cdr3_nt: TGTGCCAGCAGCCTTCACAATGAGCAGTTCTTC; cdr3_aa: CASSLHNEQFF
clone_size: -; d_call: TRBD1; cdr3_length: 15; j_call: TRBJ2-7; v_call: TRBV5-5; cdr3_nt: TGTGCCAGCAGCCCTGCAGGGGGTCGCACCTACGAGCAGTACTTC; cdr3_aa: CASSPAGGRTYEQYF
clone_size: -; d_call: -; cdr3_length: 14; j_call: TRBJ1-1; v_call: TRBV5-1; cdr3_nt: TGCGCCAGCAGCTTGATTTGGGAAAACACTGAAGCTTTCTTT; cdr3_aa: CASSLIWENTEAFF
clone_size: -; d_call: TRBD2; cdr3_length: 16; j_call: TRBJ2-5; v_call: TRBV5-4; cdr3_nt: TGTGCCAGCAGCTTGGGGGGGACTAGCGGCCAAGAGACCCAGTACTTC; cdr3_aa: CASSLGGTSGQETQYF
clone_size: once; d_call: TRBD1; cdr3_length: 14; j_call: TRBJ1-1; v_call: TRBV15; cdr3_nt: TGTGCCACCAGCAGACAGGGGGCGCGAGGGGAAGCTTTCTTT; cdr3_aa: CATSRQGARGEAFF
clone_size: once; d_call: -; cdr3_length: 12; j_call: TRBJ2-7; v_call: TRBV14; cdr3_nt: TGTGCCAGCAGCCGAGAGGGAGGCGAGCAGTACTTC; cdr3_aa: CASSREGGEQYF
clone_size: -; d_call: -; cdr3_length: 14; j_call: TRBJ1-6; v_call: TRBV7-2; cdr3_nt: TGTGCCAGCAGCTTAGGCTACCAGAATTCACCCCTCCACTTT; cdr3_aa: CASSLGYQNSPLHF
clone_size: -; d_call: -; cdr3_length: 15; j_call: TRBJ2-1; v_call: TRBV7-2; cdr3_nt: TGTGCCAGCAGCTTAGGGTGGCGGGGGCGGAATGAGCAGTTCTTC; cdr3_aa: CASSLGWRGRNEQFF
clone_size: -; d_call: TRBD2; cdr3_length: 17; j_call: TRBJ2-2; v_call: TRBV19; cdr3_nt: TGTGCCAGTATCCGGATAACGGGGGGGCCGGGCACCGGGGAGCTGTTTTTT; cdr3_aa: CASIRITGGPGTGELFF
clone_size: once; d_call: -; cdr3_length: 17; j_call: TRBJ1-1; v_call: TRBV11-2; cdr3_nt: TGTGCCAGCAGCTTAGATAAGACTACAGGGAGGAACACTGAAGCTTTCTTT; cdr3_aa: CASSLDKTTGRNTEAFF
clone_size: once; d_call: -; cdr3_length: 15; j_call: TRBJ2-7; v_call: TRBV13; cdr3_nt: TGTGCCAGCAGCCCCCGACTAGAGGGGTCGGACGAGCAGTACTTC; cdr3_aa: CASSPRLEGSDEQYF
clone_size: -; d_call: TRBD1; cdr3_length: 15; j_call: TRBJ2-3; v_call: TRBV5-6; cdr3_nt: TGTGCCAGCAGCTTAAGGACAGGGGCCACAGATACGCAGTATTTT; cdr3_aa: CASSLRTGATDTQYF
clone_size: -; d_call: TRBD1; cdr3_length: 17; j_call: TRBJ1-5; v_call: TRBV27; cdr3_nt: TGTGCCAGCAGTTTAGGGCCTTGGACAGGGTCAGATCAGCCCCAGCATTTT; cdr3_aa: CASSLGPWTGSDQPQHF
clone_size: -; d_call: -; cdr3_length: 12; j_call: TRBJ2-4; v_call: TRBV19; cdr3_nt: TGTGCCAGTGGGGCCCTCGGAAACATTCAGTACTTC; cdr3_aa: CASGALGNIQYF
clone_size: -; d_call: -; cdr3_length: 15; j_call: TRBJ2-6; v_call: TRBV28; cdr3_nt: TGTGCCGGCAGTAAACAACACTCTGGGGCCAACGTCCTGACTTTC; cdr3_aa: CAGSKQHSGANVLTF
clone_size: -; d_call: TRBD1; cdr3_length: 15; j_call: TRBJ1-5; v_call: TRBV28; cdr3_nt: TGTGCCAGCAGGGACAGGGAGACCTTAAATCAGCCCCAGCATTTT; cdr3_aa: CASRDRETLNQPQHF
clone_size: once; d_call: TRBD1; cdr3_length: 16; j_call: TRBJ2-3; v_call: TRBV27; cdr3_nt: TGTGCCAGCAGTTTTACAAGGGACAGGGGGCTCGGTACGCAGTATTTT; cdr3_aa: CASSFTRDRGLGTQYF
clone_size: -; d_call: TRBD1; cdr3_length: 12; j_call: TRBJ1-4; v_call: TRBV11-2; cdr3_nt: TGTGCCAGCAGGACAGGGGGTCCAGGGATGTTTTTT; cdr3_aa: CASRTGGPGMFF
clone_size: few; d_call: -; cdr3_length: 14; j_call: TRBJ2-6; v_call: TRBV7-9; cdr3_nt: TGTGCCAGCAGCTTACCCCCTGGGGCCAACGTCCTGACTTTC; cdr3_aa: CASSLPPGANVLTF
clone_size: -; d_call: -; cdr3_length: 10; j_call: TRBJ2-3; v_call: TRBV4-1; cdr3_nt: TGCTGCGGCCCCACAGATACGCAGTATTTT; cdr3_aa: CCGPTDTQYF
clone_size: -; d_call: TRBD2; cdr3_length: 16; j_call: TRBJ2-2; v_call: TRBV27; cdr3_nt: TGTGCCAGCAGTCTCGGACTAGCGGGAGACACCGGGGAGCTGTTTTTT; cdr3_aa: CASSLGLAGDTGELFF
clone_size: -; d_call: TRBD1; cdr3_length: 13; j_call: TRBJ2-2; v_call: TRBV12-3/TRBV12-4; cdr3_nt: TGTGCCAGCAGTGGGACAGGGAATGGGGAGCTGTTTTTT; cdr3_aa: CASSGTGNGELFF
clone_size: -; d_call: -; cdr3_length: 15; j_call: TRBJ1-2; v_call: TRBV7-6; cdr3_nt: TGTGCCAGCAGCTTAGCCCCAGGGGAGGCTCATGGCTACACCTTC; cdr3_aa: CASSLAPGEAHGYTF
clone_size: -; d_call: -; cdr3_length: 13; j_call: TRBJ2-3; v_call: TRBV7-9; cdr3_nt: TGTGCCACTATCCGAGGTCTCACAGATACGCAGTATTTT; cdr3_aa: CATIRGLTDTQYF
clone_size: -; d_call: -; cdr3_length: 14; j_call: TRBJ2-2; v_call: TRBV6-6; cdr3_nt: TGTGCCAGCAGTTACTCGAAGGAGGGCGGGGAGCTGTTTTTT; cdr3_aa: CASSYSKEGGELFF
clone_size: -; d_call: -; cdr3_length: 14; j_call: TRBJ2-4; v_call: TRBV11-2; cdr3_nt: TGTGCCAGCAGCTTGGTACAGGGCAGAAACATTCAGTACTTC; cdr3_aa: CASSLVQGRNIQYF
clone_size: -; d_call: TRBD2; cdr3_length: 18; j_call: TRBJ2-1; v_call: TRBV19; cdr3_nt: TGTGCCAGTAGTATAGCGGGGGGTTATGCGAGCTCCTACAATGAGCAGTTCTTC; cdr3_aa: CASSIAGGYASSYNEQFF
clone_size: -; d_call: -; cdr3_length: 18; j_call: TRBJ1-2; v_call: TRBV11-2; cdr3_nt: TGTGCCAGCAGCTTAGGCTTTCTTTTGGCGGGTTATAACTATGGCTACACCTTC; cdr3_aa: CASSLGFLLAGYNYGYTF
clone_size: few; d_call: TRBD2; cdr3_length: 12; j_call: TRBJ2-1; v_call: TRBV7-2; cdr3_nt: TGTGCCAGCAGCTCATGGGAGGGGGAGCAGTTCTTC; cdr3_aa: CASSSWEGEQFF
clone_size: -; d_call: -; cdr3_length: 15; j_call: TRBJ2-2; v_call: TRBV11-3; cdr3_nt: TGTGCCAGCAGCTTATCGGGGTCGAGGACCGGGGAGCTGTTTTTT; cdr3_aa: CASSLSGSRTGELFF
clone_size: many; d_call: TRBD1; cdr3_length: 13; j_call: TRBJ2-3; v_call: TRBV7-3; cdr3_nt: TGTGCCAGCAGCTTACCAGGGGGCCATACGCAGTATTTT; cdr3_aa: CASSLPGGHTQYF
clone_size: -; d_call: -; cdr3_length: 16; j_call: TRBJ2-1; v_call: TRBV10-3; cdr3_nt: TGTGCCATCAGTGAGTCGACGGGCAGGGATGGAAATGAGCAGTTCTTC; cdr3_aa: CAISESTGRDGNEQFF
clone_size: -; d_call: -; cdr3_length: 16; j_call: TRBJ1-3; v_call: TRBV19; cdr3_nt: TGTGCCAGTAGTGAGGGCCCGTCTACCTCTGGAAACACCATATATTTT; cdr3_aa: CASSEGPSTSGNTIYF
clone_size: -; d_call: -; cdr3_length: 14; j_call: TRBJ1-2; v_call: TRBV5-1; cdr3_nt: TGCGCCAGCAGCTTGGGTGGGACCTACGATGGCTACACCTTC; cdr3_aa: CASSLGGTYDGYTF
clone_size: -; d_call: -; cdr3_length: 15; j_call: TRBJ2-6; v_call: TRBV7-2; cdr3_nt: TGTGCCAGCAGCTTAGTGGGGACCGGGGCCAACGTCCTGACTTTC; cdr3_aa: CASSLVGTGANVLTF
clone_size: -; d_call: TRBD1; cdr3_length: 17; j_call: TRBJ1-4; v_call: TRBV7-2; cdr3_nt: TGTGCCAGCAGCGGGACAGGGGATCCCACAACTAATGAAAAACTGTTTTTT; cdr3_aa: CASSGTGDPTTNEKLFF
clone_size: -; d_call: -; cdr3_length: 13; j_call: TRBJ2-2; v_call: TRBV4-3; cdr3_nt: TGCGCCAGCAGCCAAGACAGGGCCAGGGAGCTGTTTTTT; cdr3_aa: CASSQDRARELFF
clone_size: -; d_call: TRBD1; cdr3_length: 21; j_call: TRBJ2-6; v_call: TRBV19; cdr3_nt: TGTGCCAGTAGTATACGGTACGTCGGTGGGACAGGGCCACCCGGGGCCAACGTCCTGACTTTC; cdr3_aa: CASSIRYVGGTGPPGANVLTF
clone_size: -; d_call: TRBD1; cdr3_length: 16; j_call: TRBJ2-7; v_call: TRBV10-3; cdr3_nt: TGTGCCATCAGTGAGTCTGAGCACGCAGGGGGTGAGGAGCAGTACTTC; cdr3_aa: CAISESEHAGGEEQYF
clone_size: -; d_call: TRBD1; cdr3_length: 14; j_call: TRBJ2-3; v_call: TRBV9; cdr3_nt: TGTGCCAGCAGCACGGGACAGAACACAGATACGCAGTATTTT; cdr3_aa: CASSTGQNTDTQYF
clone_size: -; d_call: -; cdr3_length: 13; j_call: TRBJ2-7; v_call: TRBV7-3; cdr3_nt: TGTGCCAGCAGCCTATTCGACGGCTACGAGCAGTACTTC; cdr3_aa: CASSLFDGYEQYF
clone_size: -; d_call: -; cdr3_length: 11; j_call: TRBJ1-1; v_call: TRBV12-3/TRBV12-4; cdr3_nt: TGTGCCAGCAGTTTTTCCACTGAAGCTTTCTTT; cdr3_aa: CASSFSTEAFF
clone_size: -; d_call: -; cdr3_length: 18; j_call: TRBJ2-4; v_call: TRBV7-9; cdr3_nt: TGTGCCAGCAGCTTAGGGTTCGTACAGGGGAGGGTCAAAAACATTCAGTACTTC; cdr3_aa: CASSLGFVQGRVKNIQYF
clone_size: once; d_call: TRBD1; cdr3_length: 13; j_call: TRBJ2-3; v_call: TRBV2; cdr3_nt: TGTGCCACCAGACAGGGGGAGGCAGATACGCAGTATTTT; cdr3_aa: CATRQGEADTQYF